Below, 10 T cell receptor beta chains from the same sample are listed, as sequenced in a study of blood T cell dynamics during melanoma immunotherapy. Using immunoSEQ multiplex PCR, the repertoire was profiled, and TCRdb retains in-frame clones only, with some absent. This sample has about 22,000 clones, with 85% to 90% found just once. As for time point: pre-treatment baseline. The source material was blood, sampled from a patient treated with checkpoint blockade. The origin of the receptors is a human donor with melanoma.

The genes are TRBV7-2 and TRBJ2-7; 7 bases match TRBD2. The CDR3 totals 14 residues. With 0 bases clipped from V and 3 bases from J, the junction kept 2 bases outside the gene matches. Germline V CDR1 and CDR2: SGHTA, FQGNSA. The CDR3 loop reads CASSLAGRDYEQYF. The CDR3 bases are TGTGCCAGCAGCTTAGCGGGGAGGGACTACGAGCAGTACTTC.

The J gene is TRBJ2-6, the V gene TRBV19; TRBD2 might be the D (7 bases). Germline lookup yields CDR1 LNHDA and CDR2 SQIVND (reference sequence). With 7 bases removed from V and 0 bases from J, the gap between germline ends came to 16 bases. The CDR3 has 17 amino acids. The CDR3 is CASNTGRGTSGANVLTF. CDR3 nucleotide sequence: TGTGCCAGTAATACAGGGAGGGGGACCTCTGGGGCCAACGTCCTGACTTTC.

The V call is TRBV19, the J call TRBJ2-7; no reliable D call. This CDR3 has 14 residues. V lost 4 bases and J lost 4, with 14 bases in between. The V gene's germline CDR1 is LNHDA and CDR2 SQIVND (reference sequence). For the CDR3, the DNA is TGTGCCAGTAGTAAGGCGTGGAACCAATACGAGCAGTACTTC. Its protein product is CASSKAWNQYEQYF.

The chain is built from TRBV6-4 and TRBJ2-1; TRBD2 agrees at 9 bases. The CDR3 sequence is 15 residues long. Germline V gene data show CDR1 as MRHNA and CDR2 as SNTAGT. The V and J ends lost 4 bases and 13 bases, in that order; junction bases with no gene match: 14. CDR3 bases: TGTGCCAGCAGTGCCCAATTCTATAGCGGGAGTGCTCAGTTCTTC. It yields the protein CASSAQFYSGSAQFF.

This CDR3 reads CASSLNYGTGFQAFF. As DNA, the CDR3 is TGTGCCAGCAGCTTAAATTACGGGACAGGCTTCCAGGCTTTCTTT. The chain couples TRBV7-2 to TRBJ1-1; 8 nucleotides align to TRBD1. CDR3 length: 15 residues. Germline CDR1 is SGHTA and CDR2 is FQGNSA. V lost 2 bases to trimming and J lost 11 bases; unmatched junction nucleotides: 13.

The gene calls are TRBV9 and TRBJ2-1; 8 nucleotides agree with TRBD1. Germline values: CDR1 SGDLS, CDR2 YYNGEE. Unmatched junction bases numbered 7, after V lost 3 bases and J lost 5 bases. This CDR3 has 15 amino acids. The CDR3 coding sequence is TGTGCCAGCAGCGCGCGGACAGGGCGCCACAATGAGCAGTTCTTC. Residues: CASSARTGRHNEQFF.

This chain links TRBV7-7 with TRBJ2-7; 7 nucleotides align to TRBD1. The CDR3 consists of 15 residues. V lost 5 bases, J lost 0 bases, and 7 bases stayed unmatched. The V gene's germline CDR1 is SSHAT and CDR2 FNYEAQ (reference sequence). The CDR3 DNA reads TGTGCCAGCAGCCCGCGACAGGGCCCCTCCTACGAGCAGTACTTC. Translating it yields CASSPRQGPSYEQYF.

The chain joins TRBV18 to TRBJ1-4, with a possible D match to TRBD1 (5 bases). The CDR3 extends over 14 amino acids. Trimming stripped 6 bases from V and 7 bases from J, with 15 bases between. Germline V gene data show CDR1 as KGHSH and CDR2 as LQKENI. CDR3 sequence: CASSHGPDSEKLFF. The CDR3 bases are TGTGCCAGCTCCCACGGCCCAGACAGTGAAAAACTGTTTTTT.

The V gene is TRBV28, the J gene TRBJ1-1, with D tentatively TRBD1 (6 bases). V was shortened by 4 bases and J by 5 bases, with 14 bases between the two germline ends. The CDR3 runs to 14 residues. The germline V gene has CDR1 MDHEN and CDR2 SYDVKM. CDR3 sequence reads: CASSSRGRWTEAFF. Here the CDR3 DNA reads TGTGCCAGCAGTTCCCGGGGGCGATGGACTGAAGCTTTCTTT.

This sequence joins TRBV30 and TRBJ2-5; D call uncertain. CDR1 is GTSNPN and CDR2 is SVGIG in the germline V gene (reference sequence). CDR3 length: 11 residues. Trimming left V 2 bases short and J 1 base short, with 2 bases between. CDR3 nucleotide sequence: TGTGCCTGGAGTATCCAAGAGACCCAGTACTTC. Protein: CAWSIQETQYF.